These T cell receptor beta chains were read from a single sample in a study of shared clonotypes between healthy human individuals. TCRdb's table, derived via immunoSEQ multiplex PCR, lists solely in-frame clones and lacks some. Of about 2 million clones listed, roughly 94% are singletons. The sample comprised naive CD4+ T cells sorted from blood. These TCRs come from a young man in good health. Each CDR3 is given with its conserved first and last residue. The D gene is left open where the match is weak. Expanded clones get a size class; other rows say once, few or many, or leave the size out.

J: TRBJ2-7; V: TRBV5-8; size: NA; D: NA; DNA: TGTGCCAGCAGCGTTTTGGTCTACGAGCAGTACTTC; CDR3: CASSVLVYEQYF
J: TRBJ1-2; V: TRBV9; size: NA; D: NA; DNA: TGTGCCAGCAGCGTAGATGGGTATGGCTACACCTTC; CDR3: CASSVDGYGYTF
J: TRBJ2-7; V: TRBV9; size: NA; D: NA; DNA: TGTGCCAGCAGCGTAGCTCCAGGTTCCTCCTACGAGCAGTACTTC; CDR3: CASSVAPGSSYEQYF
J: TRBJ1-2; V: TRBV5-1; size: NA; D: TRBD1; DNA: TGCGCCAGCAGCGTACAGGGGGCTCAGGGCTACACCTTC; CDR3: CASSVQGAQGYTF
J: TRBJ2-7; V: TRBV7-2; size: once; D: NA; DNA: TGTGCCAGCAGCGTAAACGTGAACGAGCAGTACTTC; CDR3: CASSVNVNEQYF
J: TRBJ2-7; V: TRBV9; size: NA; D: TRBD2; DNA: TGTGCCAGCAGCGTTAGCGGGACGAGCTCCTACGAGCAGTACTTC; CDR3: CASSVSGTSSYEQYF
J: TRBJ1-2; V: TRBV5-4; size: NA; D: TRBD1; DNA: TGTGCCAGCAGCTCCGGGACAGGGACCGCCTTATCAGGCTACACCTTC; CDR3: CASSSGTGTALSGYTF
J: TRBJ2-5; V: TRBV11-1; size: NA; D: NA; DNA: TGTGCCAGCACCATAGGAGCTTGGGAAGAGACCCAGTACTTC; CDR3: CASTIGAWEETQYF
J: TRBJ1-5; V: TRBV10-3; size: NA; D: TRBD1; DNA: TGTGCCATGCAGGGGGCGCAGGGGCAGCCCCAGCATTTT; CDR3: CAMQGAQGQPQHF
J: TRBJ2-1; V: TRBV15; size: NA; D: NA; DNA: TGTGCCACCAGCAGAGAACAACACAATGAGCAGTTCTTC; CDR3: CATSREQHNEQFF
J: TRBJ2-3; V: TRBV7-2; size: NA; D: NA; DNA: TGTGCCAGCAGCTTAAACGAGGATACCGGGCATACGCAGTATTTT; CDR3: CASSLNEDTGHTQYF
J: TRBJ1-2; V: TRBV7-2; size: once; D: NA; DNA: TGTGCCAGCAGCCAGTTTGACGACTATGGCTACACCTTC; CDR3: CASSQFDDYGYTF
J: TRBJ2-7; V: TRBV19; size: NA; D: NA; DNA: TGTGCCAGTAGTCGGGACTGGCCCTACGAGCAGTACTTC; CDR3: CASSRDWPYEQYF
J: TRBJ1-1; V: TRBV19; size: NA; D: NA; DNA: TGTGCCAGTAGTATATCTGGGGGGCAATATACTGAAGCTTTCTTT; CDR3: CASSISGGQYTEAFF
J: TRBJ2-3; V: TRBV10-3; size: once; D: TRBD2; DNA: TGTGCCACCGCAACTAGCGGGGGGGCTCGCACAGATACGCAGTATTTT; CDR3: CATATSGGARTDTQYF
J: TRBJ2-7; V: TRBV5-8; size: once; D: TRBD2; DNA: TGTGCCAGCAGCAGTAGGACTAGCGGGAACTACGAGCAGTACTTC; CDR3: CASSSRTSGNYEQYF
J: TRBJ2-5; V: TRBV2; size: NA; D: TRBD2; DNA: TGTGCCAGCAGCCCCCCGGCCCTAGCGGGGGGGCGAGAGACCCAGTACTTC; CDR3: CASSPPALAGGRETQYF
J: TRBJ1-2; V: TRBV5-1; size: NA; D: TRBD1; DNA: TGCGCCAGCAGCTTGGGGACAGGACACTATGGCTACACCTTC; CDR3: CASSLGTGHYGYTF
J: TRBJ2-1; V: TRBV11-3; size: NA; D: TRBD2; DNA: TGTGCCAGCAGCTTGACCCTAGCGGGAGGGAATGAGCAGTTCTTC; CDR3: CASSLTLAGGNEQFF
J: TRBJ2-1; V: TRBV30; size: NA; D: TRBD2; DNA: TGTGCCTGGAATCCGGGGGGGAGCTCCTACAATGAGCAGTTCTTC; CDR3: CAWNPGGSSYNEQFF
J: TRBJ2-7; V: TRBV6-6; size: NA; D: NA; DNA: TGTGCCAGCAGTCCCCCGGGGGAGGGGGGGGCCTACGAGCAGTACTTC; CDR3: CASSPPGEGGAYEQYF
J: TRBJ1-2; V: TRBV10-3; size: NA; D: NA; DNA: TGTGCCATCAGTGAGTGGGGTAAAGATGGCTACACCTTC; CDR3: CAISEWGKDGYTF
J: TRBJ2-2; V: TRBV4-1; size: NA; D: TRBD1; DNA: TGCGCCAGCAGCCAAGACAGGGGGTCGTACACCGGGGAGCTGTTTTTT; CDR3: CASSQDRGSYTGELFF
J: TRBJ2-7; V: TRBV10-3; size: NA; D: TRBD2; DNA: TGTGCCATCAGTGACGGGAGGTTTTACGAGCAGTACTTC; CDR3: CAISDGRFYEQYF
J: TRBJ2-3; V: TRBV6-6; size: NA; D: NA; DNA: TGTACGACAGGGACTAGCACAGATACGCAGTATTTT; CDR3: CTTGTSTDTQYF
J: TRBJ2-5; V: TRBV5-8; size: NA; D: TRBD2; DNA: TGTGCCAGCAGCCTCCACCGGACTAGCGGGGGACAGACCCAGTACTTC; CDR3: CASSLHRTSGGQTQYF
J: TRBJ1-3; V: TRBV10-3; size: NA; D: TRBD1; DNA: TGTGCCATCAGTTCCAGACAGGGGGCAATTGGAAACACCATATATTTT; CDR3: CAISSRQGAIGNTIYF
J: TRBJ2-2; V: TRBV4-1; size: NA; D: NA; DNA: TGCGCCAGCAGCCAGGGGCTTTCGAACACCGGGGAGCTGTTTTTT; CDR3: CASSQGLSNTGELFF
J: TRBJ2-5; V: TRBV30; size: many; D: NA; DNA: TGTGCCTGGAGTGGAGGTATTCGGGAGACCCAGTACTTC; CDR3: CAWSGGIRETQYF
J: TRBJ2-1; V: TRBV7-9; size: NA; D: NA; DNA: TGTGCCAGCAGCTTCGCCCCTATAGGGGGAGGGTACAATGAGCAGTTCTTC; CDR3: CASSFAPIGGGYNEQFF
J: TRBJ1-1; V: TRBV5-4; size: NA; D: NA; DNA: TGTGCCAGCAGCTTGAGGGCAGGGTTGAACACTGAAGCTTTCTTT; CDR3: CASSLRAGLNTEAFF
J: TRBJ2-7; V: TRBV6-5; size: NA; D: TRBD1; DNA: TGTGCCAGCAGCTACCGGGACAGGGGTGTCTACGAGCAGTACTTC; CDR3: CASSYRDRGVYEQYF
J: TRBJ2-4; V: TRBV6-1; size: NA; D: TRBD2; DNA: TGTGCCAGCAGTGGGGAACTAGCGGGGATTCAGTACTTC; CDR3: CASSGELAGIQYF
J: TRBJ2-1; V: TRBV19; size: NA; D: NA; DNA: TGTGCCAGTAGTATGAGGGGCAATGAGCAGTTCTTC; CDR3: CASSMRGNEQFF
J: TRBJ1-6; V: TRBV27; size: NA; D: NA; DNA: TGTGCCAGCAGTCTCGACAGGAGAAATTCACCCCTCCACTTT; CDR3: CASSLDRRNSPLHF
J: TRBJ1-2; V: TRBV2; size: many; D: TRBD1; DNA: TGTGCCAGCACATGGACAGGGGCTATCGATGGCTACACCTTC; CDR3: CASTWTGAIDGYTF
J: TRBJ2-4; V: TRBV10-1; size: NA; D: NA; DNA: TGCGCCAAAGACCCGAGTGCGGGGGCTCTAGCCAAAAACATTCAGTACTTC; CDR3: CAKDPSAGALAKNIQYF
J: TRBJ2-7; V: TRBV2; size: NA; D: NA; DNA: TGTGCCAGCACTGGGGCCTACGAGCAGTACTTC; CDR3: CASTGAYEQYF
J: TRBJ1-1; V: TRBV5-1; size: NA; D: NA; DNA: TGCGCCAGCAGCCCCGAGGTTTCAGGGAACACTGAAGCTTTCTTT; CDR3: CASSPEVSGNTEAFF
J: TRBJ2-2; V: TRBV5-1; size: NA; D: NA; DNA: TGCGCCAGCAGCTTATCGGGACGCGGGAACGGGGAGCTGTTTTTT; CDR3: CASSLSGRGNGELFF
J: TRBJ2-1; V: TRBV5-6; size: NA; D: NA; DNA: TGTGCCAGCAGCTCCGGGCCCCGAGTGGGAATCCACAATGAGCAGTTCTTC; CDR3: CASSSGPRVGIHNEQFF
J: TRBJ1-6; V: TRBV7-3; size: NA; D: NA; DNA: TGTGCCAGCAGAAGGAAGATCTGGGGGCGCAGGATTCAGGCACCCCTCCACTTT; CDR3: CASRRKIWGRRIQAPLHF
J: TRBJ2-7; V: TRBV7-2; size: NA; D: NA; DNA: TGTGCCAGCAGCCTACTGGCCCTCAATCCGCCCTACGAGCAGTACTTC; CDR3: CASSLLALNPPYEQYF
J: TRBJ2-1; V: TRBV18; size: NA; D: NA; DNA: TGTGCCAGCTCACCACCGTTCGACAATGAGCAGTTCTTC; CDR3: CASSPPFDNEQFF
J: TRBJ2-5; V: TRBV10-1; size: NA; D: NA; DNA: TGCGCCAGCAGTGAGTCTAGGAAACGGGAGACCCAGTACTTC; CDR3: CASSESRKRETQYF
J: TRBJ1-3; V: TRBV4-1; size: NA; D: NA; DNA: TGCGCCAGCAGCCAAGTCCTAGGTGGCAGGGTGGTCTCTGGAAACACCATATATTTT; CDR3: CASSQVLGGRVVSGNTIYF
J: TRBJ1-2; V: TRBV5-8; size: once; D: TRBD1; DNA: TGTGCCAGCAGCTCATCATCGGGACAGCTTATCGGCTACACCTTC; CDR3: CASSSSSGQLIGYTF
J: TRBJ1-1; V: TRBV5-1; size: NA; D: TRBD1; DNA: TGCGCCAGCAGCTCTACAGGGGGATCGAACACTGAAGCTTTCTTT; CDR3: CASSSTGGSNTEAFF
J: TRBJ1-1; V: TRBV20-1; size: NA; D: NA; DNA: TGCAGTGCTCCCAACACTGAAGCTTTCTTT; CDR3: CSAPNTEAFF
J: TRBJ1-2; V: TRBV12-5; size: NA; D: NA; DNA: TGTGCTAGTGGTTCCGGACAGTTTCCCTATGGCTACACCTTC; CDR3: CASGSGQFPYGYTF